This T cell receptor (beta chain) derives from a study of cytomegalovirus exposure and HLA in healthy donors. The V end lost 5 bases, the J end lost 3 bases, and 17 bases lay between the germline ends. CDR1 is SGHTA and CDR2 is FQGNSA in the germline V gene. The CDR3 is made up of 15 amino acids. Note on this clone: The target antigen is unknown.

Study outcomes and limitations: A later analysis associated 16,951 TCR beta sequences with HLA alleles at a 0.05 false discovery rate. Sequences of the TCR beta chain were said to predict the HLA-A and HLA-B alleles of most subjects accurately.

PCR involved 60 Vbeta and 13 Jbeta primers. The repertoire was sequenced with immunoSEQ multiplex PCR; TCRdb's copy has only in-frame clones and lacks some. Its table lists over 100,000 clones. The sequenced sample was PBMCs. This chain joins TRBV7-2 and TRBJ2-7; the D gene is possibly TRBD1 (6 bases). This TCR was recovered from a man aged 25 to 45 in good health and CMV-seronegative. As DNA, the CDR3 is TGTGCCAGCAGCCCCCATTTGGGGGCTAGCTACGAGCAGTACTTC. This codes for CASSPHLGASYEQYF.